Included here is one T cell receptor (beta chain) sequence, with context. Antigen specificity is unknown. This specimen belongs to a study of shared clonotypes between healthy human individuals. This CDR3 comprises 13 residues. Germline CDR1 is SGHNT and CDR2 is YYREEE (reference sequence). V lost 1 base, J lost 6 bases, and 11 bases lay in between. Study-wide results and caveats: The study drew on few donors, limiting represented genetic and exposure-history diversity.

The donor cohort consisted entirely of Caucasian adults residing in Nashville, Tennessee. Generated by immunoSEQ multiplex PCR, the TCRdb table keeps only in-frame clones and is missing some. The data show about 1 million clones, about 77% seen once. This chain joins TRBV5-4 and TRBJ2-7; a weak D match, TRBD1 (5 bases). This receptor was obtained from a man aged 18 to 29 in good health. The specimen sequenced was memory CD4+ T cells sorted from blood. Subset in this sample: CD45RA-negative fraction. The DNA of the CDR3 is TGTGCCAGCAGCTTGACAGGACCCGGCGAGCAGTACTTC. This sequence encodes CASSLTGPGEQYF.